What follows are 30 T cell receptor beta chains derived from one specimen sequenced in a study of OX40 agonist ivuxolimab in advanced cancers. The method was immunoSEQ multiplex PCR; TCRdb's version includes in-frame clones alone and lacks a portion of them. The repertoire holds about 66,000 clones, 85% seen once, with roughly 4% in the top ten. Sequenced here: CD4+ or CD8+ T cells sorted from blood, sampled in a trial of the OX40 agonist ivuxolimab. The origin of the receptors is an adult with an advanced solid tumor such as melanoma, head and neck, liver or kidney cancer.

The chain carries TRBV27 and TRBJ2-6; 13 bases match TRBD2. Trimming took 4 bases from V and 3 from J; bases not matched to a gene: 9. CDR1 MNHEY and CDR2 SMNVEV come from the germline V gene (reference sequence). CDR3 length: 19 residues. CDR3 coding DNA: TGTGCCAGCAGTTCCTTCGGACTAGCGGGAGAGGGTGGGGCCAACGTCCTGACTTTC. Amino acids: CASSSFGLAGEGGANVLTF.

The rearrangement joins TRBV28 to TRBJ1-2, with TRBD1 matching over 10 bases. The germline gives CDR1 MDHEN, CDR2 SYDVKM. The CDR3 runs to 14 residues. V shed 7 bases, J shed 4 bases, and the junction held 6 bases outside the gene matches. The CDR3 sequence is CASIDRGRPYGYTF. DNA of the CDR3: TGTGCCAGCATCGACAGGGGGCGCCCCTATGGCTACACCTTC.

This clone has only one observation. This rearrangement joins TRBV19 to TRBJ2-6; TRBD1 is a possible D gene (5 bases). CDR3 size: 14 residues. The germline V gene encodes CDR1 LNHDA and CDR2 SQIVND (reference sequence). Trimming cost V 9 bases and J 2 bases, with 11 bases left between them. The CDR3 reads CASLRGAGANVLTF. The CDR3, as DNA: TGTGCCAGCCTAAGGGGCGCTGGGGCCAACGTCCTGACTTTC. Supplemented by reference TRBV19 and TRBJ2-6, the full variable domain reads DGGITQSPKYLFRKEGQNVTLSCEQNLNHDAMYWYRQDPGQGLRLIYYSQIVNDFQKGDIAEGYSVSREKKESFPLTVTSAQKNPTAFYLCASLRGAGANVLTFGAGSRLTVL.

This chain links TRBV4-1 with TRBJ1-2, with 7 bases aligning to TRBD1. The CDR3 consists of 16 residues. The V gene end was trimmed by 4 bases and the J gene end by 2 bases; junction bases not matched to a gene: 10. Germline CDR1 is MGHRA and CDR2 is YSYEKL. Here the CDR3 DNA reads TGCGCCAGCAGCCCAGGGGGGGGCCGCGTAAACTATGGCTACACCTTC. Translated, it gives CASSPGGGRVNYGYTF.

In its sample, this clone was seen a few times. The CDR3 is CASSLGLDRGNEKLFF. The CDR3 DNA reads TGTGCCAGCAGCTTAGGCCTGGACAGGGGGAATGAAAAACTGTTTTTT. J is TRBJ1-4 and V is TRBV7-2; 10 positions match TRBD1. The CDR3 is 16 amino acids. V shed 1 base and J 5 bases; nucleotides not matched to a gene: 4. Looked up from germline, CDR1 is SGHTA and CDR2 is FQGNSA.

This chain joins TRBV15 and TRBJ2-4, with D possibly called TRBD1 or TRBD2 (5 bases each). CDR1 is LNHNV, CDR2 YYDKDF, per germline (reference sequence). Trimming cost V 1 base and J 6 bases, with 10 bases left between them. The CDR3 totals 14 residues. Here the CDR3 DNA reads TGTGCCACCAGCAGAGGGGACGGCACAAACATTCAGTACTTC. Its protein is CATSRGDGTNIQYF.

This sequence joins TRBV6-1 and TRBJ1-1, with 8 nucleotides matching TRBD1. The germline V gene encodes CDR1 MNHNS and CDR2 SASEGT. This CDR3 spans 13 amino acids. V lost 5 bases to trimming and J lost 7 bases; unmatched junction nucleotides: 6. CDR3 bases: TGTGCCAGCAGTTCTACAGGGGGGGGTGAAGCTTTCTTT. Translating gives CASSSTGGGEAFF.

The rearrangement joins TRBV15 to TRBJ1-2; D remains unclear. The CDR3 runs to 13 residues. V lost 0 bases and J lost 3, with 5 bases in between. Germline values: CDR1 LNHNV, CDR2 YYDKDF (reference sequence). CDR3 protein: CATSRDAYYGYTF. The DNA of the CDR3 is TGTGCCACCAGCAGAGATGCATACTATGGCTACACCTTC. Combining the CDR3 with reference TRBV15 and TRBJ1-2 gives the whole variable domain DAMVIQNPRYQVTQFGKPVTLSCSQTLNHNVMYWYQQKSSQAPKLLFHYYDKDFNNEADTPDNFQSRRPNTSFCFLDIRSPGLGDTAMYLCATSRDAYYGYTFGSGTRLTVV.

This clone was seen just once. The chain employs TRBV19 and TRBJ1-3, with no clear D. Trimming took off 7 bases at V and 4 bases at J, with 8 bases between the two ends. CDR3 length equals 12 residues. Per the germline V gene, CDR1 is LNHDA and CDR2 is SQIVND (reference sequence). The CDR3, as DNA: TGTGCCAGTACCGGGGAAGGAAACACCATATATTTT. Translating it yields CASTGEGNTIYF. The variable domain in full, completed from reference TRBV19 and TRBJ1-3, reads DGGITQSPKYLFRKEGQNVTLSCEQNLNHDAMYWYRQDPGQGLRLIYYSQIVNDFQKGDIAEGYSVSREKKESFPLTVTSAQKNPTAFYLCASTGEGNTIYFGEGSWLTVV.

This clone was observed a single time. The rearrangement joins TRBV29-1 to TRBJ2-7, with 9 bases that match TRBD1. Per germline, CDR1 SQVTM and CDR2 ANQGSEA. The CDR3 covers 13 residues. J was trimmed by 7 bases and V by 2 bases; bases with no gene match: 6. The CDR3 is CSVEYRGLGEQYF. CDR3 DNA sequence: TGCAGCGTTGAATACAGGGGGCTGGGGGAGCAGTACTTC.

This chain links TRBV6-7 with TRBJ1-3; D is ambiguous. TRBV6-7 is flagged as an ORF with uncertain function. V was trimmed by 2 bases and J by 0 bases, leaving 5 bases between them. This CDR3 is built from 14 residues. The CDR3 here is CASSYGDSGNTIYF. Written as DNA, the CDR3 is TGTGCCAGCAGTTACGGAGACTCTGGAAACACCATATATTTT.

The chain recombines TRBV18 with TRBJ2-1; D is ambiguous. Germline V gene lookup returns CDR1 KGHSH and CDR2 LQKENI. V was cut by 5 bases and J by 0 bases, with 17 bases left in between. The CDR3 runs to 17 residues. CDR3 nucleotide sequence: TGTGCCAGCTCATCACTTTGGTCTACAAGCTCCTACAATGAGCAGTTCTTC. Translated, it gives CASSSLWSTSSYNEQFF.

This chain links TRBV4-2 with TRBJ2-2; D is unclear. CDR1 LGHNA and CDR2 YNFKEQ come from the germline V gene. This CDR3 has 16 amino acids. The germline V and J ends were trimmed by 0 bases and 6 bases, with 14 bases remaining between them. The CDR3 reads CASSQDLIMASGELFF. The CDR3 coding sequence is TGTGCCAGCAGCCAAGATCTTATCATGGCATCCGGGGAGCTGTTTTTT.

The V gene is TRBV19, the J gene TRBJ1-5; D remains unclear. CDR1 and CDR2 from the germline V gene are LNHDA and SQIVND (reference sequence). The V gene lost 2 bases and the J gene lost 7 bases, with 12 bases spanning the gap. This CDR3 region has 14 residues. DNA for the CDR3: TGTGCCAGTAGTATACTACCCGGGGAGCAGCCCCAGCATTTT. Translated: CASSILPGEQPQHF.

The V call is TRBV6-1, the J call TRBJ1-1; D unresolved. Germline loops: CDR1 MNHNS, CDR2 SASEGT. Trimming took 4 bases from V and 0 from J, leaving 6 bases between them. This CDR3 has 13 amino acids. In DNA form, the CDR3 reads TGTGCCAGCAGTGTCTTCATGAACACTGAAGCTTTCTTT. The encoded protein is CASSVFMNTEAFF.

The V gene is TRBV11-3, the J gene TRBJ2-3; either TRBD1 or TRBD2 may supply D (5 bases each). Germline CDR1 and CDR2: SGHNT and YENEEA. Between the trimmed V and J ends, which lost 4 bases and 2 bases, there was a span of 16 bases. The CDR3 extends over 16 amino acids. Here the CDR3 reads CASSWEMGESTDTQYF. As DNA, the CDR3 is TGTGCCAGCAGCTGGGAAATGGGGGAGTCCACAGATACGCAGTATTTT.

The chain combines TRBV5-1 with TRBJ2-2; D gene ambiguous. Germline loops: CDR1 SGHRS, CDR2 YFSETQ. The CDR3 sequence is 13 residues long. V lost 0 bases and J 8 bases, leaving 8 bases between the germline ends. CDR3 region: CASSLVGPGELFF. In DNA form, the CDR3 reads TGCGCCAGCAGCTTGGTAGGGCCAGGGGAGCTGTTTTTT.

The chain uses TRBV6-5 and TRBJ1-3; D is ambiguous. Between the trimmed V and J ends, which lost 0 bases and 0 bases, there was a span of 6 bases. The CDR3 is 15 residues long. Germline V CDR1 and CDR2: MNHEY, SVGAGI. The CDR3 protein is CASSYSGSSGNTIYF. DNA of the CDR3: TGTGCCAGCAGTTACTCAGGCTCCTCTGGAAACACCATATATTTT.

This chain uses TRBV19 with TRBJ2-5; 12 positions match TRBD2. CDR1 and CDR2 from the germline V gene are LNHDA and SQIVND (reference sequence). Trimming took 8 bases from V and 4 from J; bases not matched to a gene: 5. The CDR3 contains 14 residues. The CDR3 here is CASGGTSGSETQYF. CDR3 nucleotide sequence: TGTGCCAGTGGTGGGACTAGCGGGTCAGAGACCCAGTACTTC.

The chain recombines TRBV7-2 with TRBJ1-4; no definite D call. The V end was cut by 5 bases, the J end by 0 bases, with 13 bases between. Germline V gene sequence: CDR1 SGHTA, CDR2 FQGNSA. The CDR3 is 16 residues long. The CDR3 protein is CASSPRRDATNEKLFF. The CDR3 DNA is TGTGCCAGCAGCCCGAGGAGGGATGCAACTAATGAAAAACTGTTTTTT.

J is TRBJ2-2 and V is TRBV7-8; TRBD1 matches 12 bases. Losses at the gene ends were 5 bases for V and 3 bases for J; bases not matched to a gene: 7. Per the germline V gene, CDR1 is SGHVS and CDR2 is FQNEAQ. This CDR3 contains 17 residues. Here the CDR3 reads CASSPGTGGSYTGELFF. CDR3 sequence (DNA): TGTGCCAGCAGCCCCGGGACAGGGGGCTCGTACACCGGGGAGCTGTTTTTT.

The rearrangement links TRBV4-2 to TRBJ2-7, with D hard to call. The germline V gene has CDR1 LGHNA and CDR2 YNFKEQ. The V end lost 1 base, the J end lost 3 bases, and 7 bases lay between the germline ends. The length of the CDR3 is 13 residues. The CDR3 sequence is CASSQVRSYEQYF. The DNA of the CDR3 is TGTGCCAGCAGCCAAGTTCGGAGCTACGAGCAGTACTTC.

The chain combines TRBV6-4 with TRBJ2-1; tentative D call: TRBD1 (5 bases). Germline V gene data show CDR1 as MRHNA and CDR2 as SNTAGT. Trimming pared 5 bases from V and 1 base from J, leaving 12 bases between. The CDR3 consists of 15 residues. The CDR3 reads CASSQTVTSYNEQFF. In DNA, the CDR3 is TGTGCCAGCAGTCAGACAGTGACTTCCTACAATGAGCAGTTCTTC.

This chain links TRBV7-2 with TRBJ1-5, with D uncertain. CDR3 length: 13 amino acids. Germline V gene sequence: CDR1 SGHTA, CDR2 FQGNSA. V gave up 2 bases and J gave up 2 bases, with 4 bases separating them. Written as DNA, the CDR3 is TGTGCCAGCAGCTTATATGGCAATCAGCCCCAGCATTTT. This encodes CASSLYGNQPQHF.

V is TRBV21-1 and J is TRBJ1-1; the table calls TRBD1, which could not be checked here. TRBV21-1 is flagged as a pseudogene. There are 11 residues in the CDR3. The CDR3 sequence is CASRQGTEAFF. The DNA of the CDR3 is TGTGCCAGCCGCCAGGGGACTGAAGCTTTCTTT.

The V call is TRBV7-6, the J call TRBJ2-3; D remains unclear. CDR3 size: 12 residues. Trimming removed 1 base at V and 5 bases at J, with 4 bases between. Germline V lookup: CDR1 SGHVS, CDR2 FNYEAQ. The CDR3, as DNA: TGTGCCAGCAGCTTAGAGGAAGATACGCAGTATTTT. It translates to CASSLEEDTQYF. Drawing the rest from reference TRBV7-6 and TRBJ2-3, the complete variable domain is GAGVSQSPRYKVTKRGQDVALRCDPISGHVSLYWYRQALGQGPEFLTYFNYEAQQDKSGLPNDRFSAERPEGSISTLTIQRTEQRDSAMYRCASSLEEDTQYFGPGTRLTVL.

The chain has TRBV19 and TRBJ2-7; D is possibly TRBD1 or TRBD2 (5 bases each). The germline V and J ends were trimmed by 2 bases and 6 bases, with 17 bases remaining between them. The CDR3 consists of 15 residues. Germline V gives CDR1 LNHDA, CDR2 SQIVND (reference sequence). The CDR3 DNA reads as TGTGCCAGTAGTATACTACCGCGCGGTGGGGGCGAGCAGTACTTC. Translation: CASSILPRGGGEQYF.

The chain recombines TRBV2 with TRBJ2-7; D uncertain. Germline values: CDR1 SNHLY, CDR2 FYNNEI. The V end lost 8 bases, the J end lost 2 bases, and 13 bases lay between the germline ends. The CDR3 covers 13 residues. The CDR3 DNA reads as TGTGCCAGCCATAACCGGGCCGCCTACGAGCAGTACTTC. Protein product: CASHNRAAYEQYF.

Written as DNA, the CDR3 is TGTGCCAGCAGCTTGGCCCTCAGGGGGAACTATGGCTACACCTTC. Translation: CASSLALRGNYGYTF. The V and J genes are TRBV5-5 and TRBJ1-2, with 7 bases matching TRBD1. CDR1 is SGHKS, CDR2 YYEKEE, per germline (reference sequence). Germline trimming cut 0 bases from V and 2 bases from J; bases unmatched to any gene: 4. The CDR3 runs 15 residues. Full variable domain (missing parts from reference TRBV5-5 and TRBJ1-2): DAGVTQSPTHLIKTRGQQVTLRCSPISGHKSVSWYQQVLGQGPQFIFQYYEKEERGRGNFPDRFSARQFPNYSSELNVNALLLGDSALYLCASSLALRGNYGYTFGSGTRLTVV.

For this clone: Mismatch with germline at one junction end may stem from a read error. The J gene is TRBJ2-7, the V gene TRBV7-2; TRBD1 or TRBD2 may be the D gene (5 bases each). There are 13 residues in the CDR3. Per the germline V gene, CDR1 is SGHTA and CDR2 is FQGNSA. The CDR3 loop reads CASTLRRDGEQYF. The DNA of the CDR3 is TGTGCCAGCACCTTAAGACGGGACGGCGAGCAGTACTTC.